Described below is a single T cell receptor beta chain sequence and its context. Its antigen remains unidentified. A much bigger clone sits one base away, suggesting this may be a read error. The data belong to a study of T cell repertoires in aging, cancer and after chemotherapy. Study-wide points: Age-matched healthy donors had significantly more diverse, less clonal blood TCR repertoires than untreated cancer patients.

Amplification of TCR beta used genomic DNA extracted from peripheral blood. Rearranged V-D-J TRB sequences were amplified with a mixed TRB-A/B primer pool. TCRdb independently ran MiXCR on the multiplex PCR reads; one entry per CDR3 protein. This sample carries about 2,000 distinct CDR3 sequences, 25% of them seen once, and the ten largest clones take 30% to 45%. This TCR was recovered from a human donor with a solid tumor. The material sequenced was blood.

CDR3 nucleotide sequence: TGTGCCAGCAGTTACGCCGGGGCAACTAATAAAAAACTGTTTTTT. It translates to CASSYAGATNKKLFF. This chain connects TRBV6-5 to TRBJ1-4, with a possible D match to TRBD1 (5 bases). The CDR3 is made up of 15 amino acids. Germline lookup yields CDR1 MNHEY and CDR2 SVGAGI.